The clone carrying this T cell receptor beta chain occurred a few times. This CDR3 is built from 13 residues. J was trimmed by 6 bases and V by 7 bases; bases with no gene match: 5. Germline loops: CDR1 MDHEN, CDR2 SYDVKM. CD45RA+ naive and CD45RA-negative memory subsets were separated from CD4+ cells. This sample is part of a study of shared clonotypes between healthy human individuals. About the study: Each donor had three CD4 naive, three CD4 memory, two CD8 naive and one CD8 memory plate.

Here immunoSEQ multiplex PCR was the method, and the copy in TCRdb shows in-frame clones only, minus some. Of more than 850,000 clones in the sample, around 78% were seen once. J is TRBJ1-5 and V is TRBV28; 8 positions agree with TRBD1. The sample taken for sequencing was memory CD4+ T cells from PBMCs. Noted subset: CD45RA-negative fraction. This clonotype was obtained from a man in his late teens or twenties in good health. Some clones in this sample may be carry-over from other donors' samples. The CDR3 is CASTVTGVQPQHF. Here the CDR3 DNA reads TGTGCCAGCACCGTGACAGGGGTTCAGCCCCAGCATTTT.